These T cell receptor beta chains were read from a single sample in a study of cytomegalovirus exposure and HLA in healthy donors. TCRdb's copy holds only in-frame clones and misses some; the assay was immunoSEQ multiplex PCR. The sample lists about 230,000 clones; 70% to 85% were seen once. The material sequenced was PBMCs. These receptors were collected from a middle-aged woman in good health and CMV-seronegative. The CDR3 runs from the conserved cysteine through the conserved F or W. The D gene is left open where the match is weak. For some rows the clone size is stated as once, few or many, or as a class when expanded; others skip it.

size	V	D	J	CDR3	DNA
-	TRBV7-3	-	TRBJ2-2	CASSLNGQGIDTGELFF	TGTGCCAGCAGCTTAAATGGCCAGGGGATAGACACCGGGGAGCTGTTTTTT
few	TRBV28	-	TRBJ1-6	CASSSASGGNSPLHF	TGTGCCAGCAGTTCCGCATCAGGTGGCAATTCACCCCTCCACTTT
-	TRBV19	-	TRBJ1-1	CASSRRQGMNTEAFF	TGTGCCAGTAGCCGACGGCAGGGGATGAACACTGAAGCTTTCTTT
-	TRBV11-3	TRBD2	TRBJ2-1	CASSLASGGAGEQFF	TGTGCCAGCAGCTTGGCTAGCGGGGGGGCCGGTGAGCAGTTCTTC
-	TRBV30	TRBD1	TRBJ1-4	CALGPFRQGKNEKLFF	TGTGCCTTGGGGCCCTTTCGACAGGGGAAGAACGAAAAACTGTTTTTT
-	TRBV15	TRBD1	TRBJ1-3	CATSRDPGTENTIYF	TGTGCCACCAGCAGAGATCCCGGGACAGAAAACACCATATATTTT
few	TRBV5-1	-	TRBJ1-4	CASSFQGTNEKLFF	TGCGCCAGCAGCTTCCAGGGAACTAATGAAAAACTGTTTTTT
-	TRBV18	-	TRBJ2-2	CASSLLGELFF	TGTGCCAGCTCTCTACTCGGGGAGCTGTTTTTT
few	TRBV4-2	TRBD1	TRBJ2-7	CASSQGQGTYEQYF	TGTGCCAGCAGCCAAGGACAGGGAACCTACGAGCAGTACTTC
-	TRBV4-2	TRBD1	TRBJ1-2	CASSQKTGSRNYGYTF	TGTGCCAGCAGCCAAAAGACAGGGTCTCGGAACTATGGCTACACCTTC
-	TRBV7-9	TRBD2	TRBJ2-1	CASSSTSGGPQNEQFF	TGTGCCAGCAGCTCTACTAGCGGGGGGCCTCAAAATGAGCAGTTCTTC
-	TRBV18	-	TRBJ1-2	CASSPSGLDGYTF	TGTGCCAGCTCACCATCAGGGCTAGATGGCTACACCTTC
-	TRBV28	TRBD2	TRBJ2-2	CASSPGGAGELFF	TGTGCCAGCAGTCCCGGGGGGGCAGGGGAGCTGTTTTTT
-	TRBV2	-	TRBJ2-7	CASSEVRDYYEQYF	TGTGCCAGCAGTGAAGTCAGGGATTACTACGAGCAGTACTTC
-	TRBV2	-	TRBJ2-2	CAGQPQGTGELFF	TGTGCCGGACAACCGCAGGGAACCGGGGAGCTGTTTTTT
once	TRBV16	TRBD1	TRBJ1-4	CASRRDRANEKLFF	TGTGCCAGCAGGCGGGACAGAGCTAATGAAAAACTGTTTTTT
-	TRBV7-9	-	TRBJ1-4	CASSLSRGASNEKLFF	TGTGCCAGCAGCTTGAGTCGCGGGGCGTCTAATGAAAAACTGTTTTTT
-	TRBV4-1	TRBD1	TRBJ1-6	CASSRHGTGNSPLHF	TGCGCCAGCAGCCGGCACGGGACAGGGAATTCACCCCTCCACTTT
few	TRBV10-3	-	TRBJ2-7	CAISELDYEQYF	TGTGCCATCAGTGAACTAGACTACGAGCAGTACTTC
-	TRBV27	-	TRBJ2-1	CASSLSRKAGEQFF	TGTGCCAGCAGTTTATCGAGGAAAGCGGGTGAGCAGTTCTTC
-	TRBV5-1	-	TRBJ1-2	CASSLDGQPYGYTF	TGCGCCAGCAGCCTAGATGGACAGCCCTATGGCTACACCTTC
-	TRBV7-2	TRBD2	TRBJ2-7	CASSLAVTSVYEQYF	TGTGCCAGCAGCTTAGCCGTGACTAGCGTTTACGAGCAGTACTTC
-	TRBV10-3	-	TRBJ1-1	CAISESVGGTEAFF	TGTGCCATCAGTGAGTCGGTGGGGGGTACTGAAGCTTTCTTT
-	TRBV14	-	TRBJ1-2	CASSPDRNYGYTF	TGTGCCAGCAGCCCGGACAGAAACTATGGCTACACCTTC
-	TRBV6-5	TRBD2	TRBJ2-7	CASSYALVRGGTEQYF	TGTGCCAGCAGTTACGCGTTAGTTCGCGGGGGGACTGAGCAGTACTTC
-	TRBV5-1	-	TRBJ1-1	CASSLQTGNTEAFF	TGCGCCAGCAGCCTACAAACAGGGAACACTGAAGCTTTCTTT
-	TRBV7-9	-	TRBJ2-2	CASSPPGQNTGELFF	TGTGCCAGCAGTCCCCCCGGACAGAACACCGGGGAGCTGTTTTTT
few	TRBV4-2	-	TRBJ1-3	CASSQPGTSGNTIYF	TGTGCCAGCAGCCAGCCGGGAACCTCTGGAAACACCATATATTTT
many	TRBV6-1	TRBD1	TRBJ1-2	CASSDGTVARHYGYTF	TGTGCCAGCAGTGATGGGACAGTAGCACGTCACTATGGCTACACCTTC
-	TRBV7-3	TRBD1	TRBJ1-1	CASSKTGGNTEAFF	TGTGCCAGCAGCAAAACAGGGGGAAACACTGAAGCTTTCTTT
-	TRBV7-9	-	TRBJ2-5	CASSPVETQYF	TGTGCCAGCAGCCCAGTTGAGACCCAGTACTTC
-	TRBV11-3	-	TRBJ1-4	CASSRNRAGGEKLFF	TGTGCCAGCAGCCGAAACAGGGCGGGCGGTGAAAAACTGTTTTTT
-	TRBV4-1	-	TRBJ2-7	CASSQERTPSYEQYF	TGCGCCAGCAGCCAAGAGAGGACACCCTCCTACGAGCAGTACTTC
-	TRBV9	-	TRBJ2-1	CASSVSREVAGEQFF	TGTGCCAGCAGCGTTAGTAGGGAGGTGGCCGGGGAGCAGTTCTTC
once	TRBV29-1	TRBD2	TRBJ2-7	CSAGGTGGREQYF	TGCAGCGCAGGCGGGACGGGGGGACGGGAGCAGTACTTC
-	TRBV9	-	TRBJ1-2	CASSGNREKNYSNYGYTF	TGTGCCAGCAGTGGAAACCGGGAGAAAAACTATTCTAACTATGGCTACACCTTC
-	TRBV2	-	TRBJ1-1	CVGDIPQGTEAFF	TGTGTTGGAGACATCCCTCAGGGCACTGAAGCTTTCTTT
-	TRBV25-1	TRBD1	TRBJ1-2	CASTGQGASWGGYTF	TGTGCCAGCACCGGACAGGGGGCATCCTGGGGCGGCTACACCTTC
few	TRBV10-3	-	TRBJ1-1	CAISEGQNTEAFF	TGTGCCATCAGCGAAGGACAGAACACTGAAGCTTTCTTT
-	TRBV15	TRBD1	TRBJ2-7	CATSSLGTGLYEQYF	TGTGCCACCAGCAGCCTCGGGACAGGGCTCTACGAGCAGTACTTC
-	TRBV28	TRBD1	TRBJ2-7	CASSGTGQGGDWYF	TGTGCCAGCAGCGGGACGGGACAGGGTGGGGACTGGTACTTC
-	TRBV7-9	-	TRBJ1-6	CASSLTHPNYNSPLHF	TGTGCCAGCAGCTTAACCCATCCTAACTATAATTCACCCCTCCACTTT
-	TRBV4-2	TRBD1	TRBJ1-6	CASSQADRTGVPPLHF	TGTGCCAGCAGCCAAGCCGACCGGACAGGGGTGCCACCCCTCCACTTT
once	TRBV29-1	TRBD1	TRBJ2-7	CSVGQGLLHEQYF	TGCAGCGTAGGACAGGGTCTTTTACACGAGCAGTACTTC
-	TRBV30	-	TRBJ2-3	CAWSVLWGGPTDTQYF	TGTGCCTGGAGTGTACTTTGGGGGGGGCCCACAGATACGCAGTATTTT
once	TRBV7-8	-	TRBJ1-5	CASSVSGRGTGQPQHF	TGTGCCAGCAGCGTTTCGGGCAGGGGAACAGGTCAGCCCCAGCATTTT
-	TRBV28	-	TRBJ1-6	CASSPTGQNRGSPLHF	TGTGCCAGCAGTCCCACGGGACAAAATCGCGGTTCACCCCTCCACTTT
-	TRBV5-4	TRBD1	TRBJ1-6	CASSLGGRGRHSPLHF	TGTGCCAGCAGCTTGGGGGGCAGGGGGCGACACTCACCCCTCCACTTT
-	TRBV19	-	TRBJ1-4	CASSVSGTSNEKLFF	TGTGCCAGTAGTGTCTCGGGGACATCTAATGAAAAACTGTTTTTT
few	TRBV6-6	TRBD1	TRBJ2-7	CASSYGTGDEQYF	TGTGCCAGCAGTTACGGGACAGGGGACGAGCAGTACTTC
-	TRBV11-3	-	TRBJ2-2	CASSPETDTGELFF	TGTGCCAGCAGCCCGGAGACGGACACCGGGGAGCTGTTTTTT
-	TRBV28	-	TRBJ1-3	CASVGTERNTIYF	TGTGCCAGTGTGGGCACCGAGAGAAACACCATATATTTT
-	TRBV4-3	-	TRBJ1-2	CASSPGHSYYGYTF	TGCGCCAGCAGCCCGGGACATTCTTACTATGGCTACACCTTC
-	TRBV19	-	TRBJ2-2	CASSIRGPGELFF	TGTGCCAGTAGTATTAGAGGGCCCGGGGAGCTGTTTTTT
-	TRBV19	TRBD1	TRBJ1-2	CASRETGGLSGYTF	TGTGCCAGTAGAGAGACAGGGGGTCTAAGTGGCTACACCTTC
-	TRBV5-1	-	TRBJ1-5	CASSTGLSNQPQHF	TGCGCCAGCAGCACAGGGCTGAGCAATCAGCCCCAGCATTTT
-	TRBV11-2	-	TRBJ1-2	CASSPSQGRYGYTF	TGTGCCAGCAGCCCGTCCCAGGGCCGCTATGGCTACACCTTC
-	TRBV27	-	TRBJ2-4	CASSTEASLAKNIQYF	TGTGCCAGCAGTACCGAAGCATCACTAGCCAAAAACATTCAGTACTTC